This record looks at one T cell receptor (beta chain) sequence and its context. Its target antigen remains unknown. Qualities for individual bases were not recorded, and no much larger clone is one base off. The germline V gene supplies CDR1 MDHEN and CDR2 SYDVKM. V ends up 5 bases short and J 0 bases short, with an unmatched junction base count of 13. The CDR3 runs 18 residues from the cysteine to the phenylalanine. Here the CDR3 DNA is all that survives: 54 bases in frame from base 1. These data belong to a study of PD-1 blockade in classical Hodgkin lymphoma (dated by TCRdb to the early 2020s). Regarding the complete study: Nivolumab dosing was 3 mg/kg intravenously every 2 weeks, continuing until either disease progression or unacceptable toxicity. To define a peripheral blood immune signature of response to PD-1 blockade in classical Hodgkin lymphoma, the study combined TCR beta sequencing with CyTOF.

Genomic DNA was extracted with the Qiagen DNeasy kit from unsorted PBMCs and from negatively selected CD4+ and CD8+ fractions. Amplification of TCR beta CDR3 regions was done by immunoSEQ multiplex PCR with primers that anneal to V and J segments. A synthetic immune receptor repertoire was used to minimize amplification bias, and remaining bias was computationally removed after sequencing. Under the source paper's analysis protocol: Repertoire diversity was quantified as the Shannon entropy index using custom Python scripts. Unsorted, CD4+ and CD8+ repertoires were examined separately, except in combined analyses, for which CD4+ and CD8+ sequences were merged in silico. A clone was considered expanded if an increase in frequency of at least 2-fold after treatment relative to C1D1 was found, and a pseudocount of 0.5 was applied to clones undetected at baseline. Clones with 0 or 1 copy at C1D1 were defined as singleton clones, while clones with 2 or more copies were defined as non-singleton clones. By matching protein sequences in sorted samples from the same patient, clones expanded in unsorted samples were annotated as CD4+, CD8+ or unknown. Diversity changes from C1D1 to C4D1 were tested in paired samples using Wilcoxon tests. The source is immuneACCESS, and TCRdb retained only in-frame sequences with V and J called. Part of the clones is not carried over; for the studies checked, unresolved V genes explain less than half of this, and the remainder is unexplained. V and J calls and clone size are as listed in that table; D and trimming were resolved from the DNA. In all, the sample holds 32,000 or so clones, and approximately 90% of those were seen once. Roughly 0.27% of the sample goes to the ten largest clones.

Summary of the overall study and its limitations: Baseline TCR diversity was reported to be lower in newly diagnosed patients than in healthy donors and to be lower still in relapsed/refractory patients. Lower diversity was seen in patients whose nivolumab began less than 1 year after ASCT, and these patients were left out of later analyses so that immune reconstitution would not confound the results. Trial patients with a complete response had baseline diversity similar to that of newly diagnosed patients, while partial responders and progressors had significantly lower diversity. The study covered only a single clinical trial cohort, and the causes of the repertoire differences, possibly disease activity or prior therapy, were still not defined. CD4+ but not CD8+ TCR diversity rose significantly by C4D1 (p=0.0027 vs p=0.16), most apparent in complete responders (p=0.02).

Taken with the paper, the label for time point translates to: cycle 4 day 1 (C4D1), after 5 to 7 weeks of nivolumab. Every trial patient had relapsed after autologous stem cell transplantation, and cohorts A, B and C differed in prior brentuximab vedotin exposure. Using a Miltenyi CD4+ T cell isolation kit, CD4+ T cells were purified from thawed PBMCs through magnetic negative selection. The trial cohort was composed of some 57 patients with relapsed/refractory classical Hodgkin lymphoma, for whom complete response, partial response or progressive disease was recorded as best overall response. Trial patients were treated with single-agent nivolumab in the multi-cohort phase II CheckMate 205 trial. An independent review committee assessed best overall response using the 2007 International Working Group response criteria. Trial PBMCs were collected just before the start of nivolumab (C1D1) and during therapy at cycle 2 day 1 and cycle 4 day 1. Peripheral blood was collected in 8 mL Vacutainer Cell Preparation Tubes, from which PBMCs were isolated by centrifugation and then cryopreserved. Purified CD4+ and CD8+ fractions were prepared only for cases with an additional available PBMC sample. On LS columns in a quadroMACS separator, the magnetically labelled cells were depleted, and the flow-through was collected as the purified fraction.

The V and J segments used are TRBV28 and TRBJ2-7; TRBD1 aligns with 10 central bases. The TCR comes from a human donor with classical Hodgkin lymphoma. Sequences were derived from CD4+ T cells from blood, sampled before the fourth cycle of nivolumab. The CDR3 is CASSPQSPTGGISYEQYF. The sequenced DNA is TGTGCCAGCAGTCCGCAATCCCCGACAGGGGGCATCTCCTACGAGCAGTACTTC.